This T cell receptor (beta chain) derives from a study of PD-1 blockade in classical Hodgkin lymphoma. No patient escaped relapse after autologous stem cell transplantation, and brentuximab vedotin exposure varied. The method was immunoSEQ multiplex PCR; TCRdb's version includes in-frame clones alone and lacks a portion of them. The sample contains some 20,000 clones, less than 85% of which appear only once. This CDR3 has 16 residues. CDR1 is SGHVS and CDR2 is FQNEAQ in the germline V gene. Trimming removed 4 bases from V and 6 bases from J; junction bases left unmatched: 13. The gene calls are TRBV7-8 and TRBJ1-1; 8 nucleotides line up with TRBD1. The source is a human donor with classical Hodgkin lymphoma. The material was peripheral blood mononuclear cells (PBMCs), obtained at baseline. The CDR3 region is CASSWRGTGVSAEAFF. The CDR3 DNA sequence: TGTGCCAGCAGCTGGCGGGGGACAGGAGTTTCGGCTGAAGCTTTCTTT.